The entry below gives a single TCR beta chain sequence along with its context. This clonotype was detected a few times. Its antigen is not yet known. No base qualities exist here, and no much larger clone lies one base off it. Ends trimmed: V by 4 bases, J by 2 bases; bases unmatched to a gene: 14. Including the terminal cysteine and phenylalanine, the CDR3 comprises 20 residues. Just the 60-base CDR3 DNA is kept, in frame starting at base 1. Taken from the germline V gene (reference sequence), the CDR1 and CDR2 loops are SGHAT and FQDESV. Receptor amplification or capture employed RT-PCR. Sequenced using an Illumina HiSeq 2500. The public reads were reprocessed in TCRdb via fastp at Q25 and MiXCR, keeping in-frame beta chains. Each CDR3 protein gets just one entry, which takes the most common genes and DNA from the rows behind it. This sample holds 530,000 or so distinct CDR3 sequences; 12% were observed only once. Of the sample, roughly a tenth is held by the ten largest clones.

This entry is derived from a study of response to subunit inactivated influenza vaccine (dated by TCRdb to the late 2010s). In terms of the full investigation: To follow how T cells responded to a trivalent subunit inactivated influenza vaccine, the researchers relied on deep quantitative profiling of the T cell receptor repertoire.

The investigation overall reported the following: The authors proposed that each seasonal influenza vaccination may bring in only a limited number of new T cells.

The rearrangement combines TRBV11-1 with TRBJ2-3; TRBD2 fits 14 bases in the junction. Sequences were derived from PBMCs from blood, sampled on the day of vaccination. The receptor comes from a man aged 45 to 65 who received an inactivated influenza vaccine. Donor details come from another sample of the same person, matched by shared clones. The base sequence is TGTGCCAGCAGCTCCCCGGGACTAGCGGGAGAGAACATATCCACAGATACGCAGTATTTT. This sequence encodes CASSSPGLAGENISTDTQYF.